This T cell receptor (beta chain) was documented in a study of blood T cell repertoires in COVID-19. As for the study in general: Acute-phase and convalescent COVID-19 samples originated in the United States, Italy and Spain.

Original handling: Researchers report that nucleated cell counts were estimated from reference gene primer amplification. The assay was immunoSEQ multiplex PCR, and TCRdb's table has in-frame clones only and misses some. V and J calls plus clone size are reproduced from that table; the DNA served to infer D and trimming. The profile shows about 260,000 clones, more than 75% of them singletons. The ends lost 1 base at V and 4 bases at J; junction bases unmatched: 1. Germline V CDR1 and CDR2: SGHAT, FQNNGV. This CDR3 is built from 14 residues. Material for sequencing was peripheral blood. The chain joins TRBV11-2 to TRBJ1-5; 7 bases agree with TRBD1. This TCR was sampled from a man aged 40-55 years with active or convalescent COVID-19. CDR3 nucleotide sequence: TGTGCCAGCAGCTTAGCCAGGGGGAATCAGCCCCAGCATTTT. It specifies CASSLARGNQPQHF.